The 15 T cell receptor beta chains below were found in one sample sequenced in a study of cytomegalovirus exposure and HLA in healthy donors. A multiplex PCR was run with 60 Vbeta primers and 13 Jbeta primers. The assay was immunoSEQ multiplex PCR, and TCRdb's table has in-frame clones only and misses some. The sample has tens of thousands of clones, roughly 80% seen once. The source material was PBMCs. Every receptor here comes from a woman aged 25-40 years in good health and CMV-seronegative.

The gene calls are TRBV4-1 and TRBJ1-2; D call uncertain. Trimming removed 1 base at V and 4 bases at J, with 7 bases between. Germline V gene sequence: CDR1 MGHRA, CDR2 YSYEKL. The CDR3 loop spans 13 amino acids. CDR3 loop: CASSQAFSYGYTF. DNA of the CDR3: TGCGCCAGCAGCCAAGCTTTCTCCTATGGCTACACCTTC.

This clone was seen only a few times. The same CDR3 also results from other DNA sequences found in this sample. The chain carries TRBV6-6 and TRBJ1-3; 12 nucleotides agree with TRBD1. The CDR3 contains 15 residues. V was clipped by 4 bases and J by 4 bases; unmatched bases: 2. Per the germline V gene, CDR1 is MNHNY and CDR2 is SVGAGI (reference sequence). The DNA for the CDR3 is TGTGCCAGCAGTTCCGGGACAGGGGGCGGAAACACCATATATTTT. This codes for CASSSGTGGGNTIYF.

The chain carries TRBV5-6 and TRBJ1-4, with TRBD1 as a possible D gene (6 bases). From germline, CDR1 is SGHDT and CDR2 YYEEEE. The CDR3 is made up of 16 amino acids. V dropped 3 bases and J dropped 7 bases, with 19 bases sitting between them. The chain's CDR3 is CASSSSTPGQGEKLFF. The CDR3 DNA reads TGTGCCAGCAGCTCATCTACGCCGGGACAAGGTGAAAAACTGTTTTTT.

The chain is built from TRBV6-4 and TRBJ1-1; perhaps TRBD1 as D (5 bases). CDR3 size: 14 residues. Germline V gene sequence: CDR1 MRHNA, CDR2 SNTAGT. V lost 3 bases, J lost 5 bases, and 13 bases lay in between. CDR3 sequence reads: CASSEAPGETEAFF. The CDR3 DNA reads TGTGCCAGCAGTGAGGCGCCGGGGGAGACTGAAGCTTTCTTT.

This sequence joins TRBV18 and TRBJ2-3; no clear D gene. V lost 3 bases, J lost 2 bases, and 9 bases lay in between. Germline loops: CDR1 KGHSH, CDR2 LQKENI. This CDR3 is built from 14 residues. Written as DNA, the CDR3 is TGTGCCAGCTCACCCGACAAGAACACAGATACGCAGTATTTT. It yields the protein CASSPDKNTDTQYF.

The V call is TRBV10-3, the J call TRBJ1-2; a weak D match, TRBD1 (5 bases). The germline CDR1 and CDR2 sequences are ENHRY and SYGVKD. The CDR3 runs 16 residues. V lost 0 bases, J lost 8 bases, and 19 bases lay in between. The CDR3 here is CAISESKGHRSGGYTF. The CDR3 DNA reads TGTGCCATCAGTGAGTCGAAGGGGCATCGGTCTGGCGGCTACACCTTC.

This rearrangement joins TRBV18 to TRBJ1-2; possibly TRBD1 for D (5 bases). In germline, CDR1 is KGHSH, CDR2 LQKENI. The length of the CDR3 is 14 residues. The V end lost 4 bases, the J end lost 2 bases, and 11 bases lay between the germline ends. The CDR3 DNA is TGTGCCAGCTCACTCCCACAGGAAAACTATGGCTACACCTTC. Translating gives CASSLPQENYGYTF.

The chain employs TRBV7-8 and TRBJ1-5; D may be TRBD1 (5 bases). The CDR3 spans 14 residues. V was cut by 5 bases and J by 5 bases, with 13 bases left in between. CDR1 is SGHVS and CDR2 is FQNEAQ in the germline V gene. The CDR3: CASSPKQVDQPQHF. The CDR3 DNA is TGTGCCAGCAGCCCGAAACAGGTGGATCAGCCCCAGCATTTT. Full variable domain (rest looked up from reference TRBV7-8 and TRBJ1-5): GAGVSQSPRYKVAKRGQDVALRCDPISGHVSLFWYQQALGQGPEFLTYFQNEAQLDKSGLPSDRFFAERPEGSVSTLKIQRTQQEDSAVYLCASSPKQVDQPQHFGDGTRLSIL.

V usage is TRBV9 and J usage is TRBJ1-4, with 9 bases that match TRBD1. The CDR3 has 15 amino acids. The V gene end was trimmed by 4 bases and the J gene end by 7 bases; junction bases not matched to a gene: 8. Germline V gene sequence: CDR1 SGDLS, CDR2 YYNGEE. The CDR3 nucleotides are TGTGCCAGCAGCCCCGGGGACAGGGACAGTGAAAAACTGTTTTTT. Translating gives CASSPGDRDSEKLFF.

The rearrangement joins TRBV27 to TRBJ2-5; 12 bases fit TRBD1. V was pared by 3 bases and J by 5 bases, with 4 bases of the junction left unmatched. This CDR3 spans 15 amino acids. Germline assignment: CDR1 MNHEY and CDR2 SMNVEV (reference sequence). The CDR3 sequence: CASSFGTGGWETQYF. In DNA, the CDR3 is TGTGCCAGCAGTTTTGGGACAGGGGGCTGGGAGACCCAGTACTTC.

This clone has only one observation. The V and J genes are TRBV27 and TRBJ1-2; no clear D gene. The V gene lost 2 bases and the J gene lost 2 bases, with 6 bases spanning the gap. Looked up from germline, CDR1 is MNHEY and CDR2 is SMNVEV (reference sequence). This CDR3 has 13 residues. This chain's CDR3 is CASSLGQNYGYTF. The CDR3 nucleotides read TGTGCCAGCAGTTTAGGGCAGAACTATGGCTACACCTTC.

This chain connects TRBV2 to TRBJ2-3, with 12 nucleotides matching TRBD2. The CDR3 is 15 residues long. V gave up 1 base and J gave up 10 bases; unmatched junction bases: 6. In germline, CDR1 is SNHLY, CDR2 FYNNEI. The CDR3 DNA is TGTGCCAGCAGTGAAGGACTAGCGGGGGCCCCTTCGCAGTATTTT. Translated, it gives CASSEGLAGAPSQYF. Supplemented by reference TRBV2 and TRBJ2-3, the full variable domain reads EPEVTQTPSHQVTQMGQEVILRCVPISNHLYFYWYRQILGQKVEFLVSFYNNEISEKSEIFDDQFSVERPDGSNFTLKIRSTKLEDSAMYFCASSEGLAGAPSQYFGPGTRLTVL.

J is TRBJ2-5 and V is TRBV6-5; 10 bases match TRBD1. The DNA end is more similar to TRBJ2-7, so the J call may be wrong. The CDR3 consists of 16 residues. Germline values: CDR1 MNHEY, CDR2 SVGAGI. This chain's CDR3 is CASSLFRDRGSYEQYF. The CDR3 DNA reads as TGTGCCAGCAGTTTATTCCGGGACAGGGGCTCCTACGAGCAGTACTTC.

The chain uses TRBV7-2 and TRBJ2-3; 12 bases agree with TRBD2. CDR1 and CDR2 from the germline V gene are SGHTA and FQGNSA. This CDR3 has 15 amino acids. The junction had 4 bases not matched to a gene; V was cut back by 3 bases and J by 6 bases. The CDR3 is CASSLLAGGPDTQYF. CDR3 bases: TGTGCCAGCAGCTTGCTAGCGGGGGGGCCGGATACGCAGTATTTT.

The genes are TRBV27 and TRBJ1-2, with TRBD1 as a possible D gene (5 bases). The ends were cut back, 2 bases at V and 8 bases at J, with 15 bases in the middle. The CDR3 loop spans 14 amino acids. Germline V CDR1 and CDR2: MNHEY, SMNVEV (reference sequence). CDR3 DNA: TGTGCCAGCAGTTTAAAGCCAGGGTTGAGGGGCTACACCTTC. This sequence encodes CASSLKPGLRGYTF.